This TCR beta chain comes out of a study of T cells in tumors after PD-1 blockade. Sequencing used immunoSEQ multiplex PCR; TCRdb keeps in-frame clones, though not all of them. The sample has 15,000 to 20,000 clones, about 85% seen once. The receptor comes from a human donor with advanced basal cell or squamous cell carcinoma (not recorded which). Sequencing was performed on PBMCs, taken after anti-PD-1 therapy.

CDR3 sequence: CASSYSTGAQGYTF. CDR3 sequence (DNA): TGTGCCAGCAGTTACTCCACAGGGGCTCAGGGCTACACCTTC. The chain couples TRBV6-5 to TRBJ1-2; the match to TRBD1 covers 7 bases. Trimming at V came to 0 bases and at J to 8 bases, leaving 6 bases not matched to a gene. The germline CDR1 and CDR2 sequences are MNHEY and SVGAGI. This CDR3 is 14 amino acids long.